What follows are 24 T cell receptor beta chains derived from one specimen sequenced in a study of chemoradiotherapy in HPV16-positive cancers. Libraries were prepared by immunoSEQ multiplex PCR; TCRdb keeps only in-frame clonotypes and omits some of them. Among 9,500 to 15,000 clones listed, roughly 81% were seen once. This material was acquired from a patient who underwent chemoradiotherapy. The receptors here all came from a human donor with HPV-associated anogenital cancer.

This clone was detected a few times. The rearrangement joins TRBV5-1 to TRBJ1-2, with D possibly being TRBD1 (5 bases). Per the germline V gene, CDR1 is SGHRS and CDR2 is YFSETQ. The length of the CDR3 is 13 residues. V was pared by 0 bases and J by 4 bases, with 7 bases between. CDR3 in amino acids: CASSLGQRYGYTF. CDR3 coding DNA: TGCGCCAGCAGCTTGGGACAGCGCTATGGCTACACCTTC.

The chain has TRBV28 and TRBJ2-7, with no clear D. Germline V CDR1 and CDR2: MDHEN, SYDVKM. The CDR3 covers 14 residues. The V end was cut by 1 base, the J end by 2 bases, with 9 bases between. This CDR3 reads CASSLSNSPYEQYF. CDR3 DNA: TGTGCCAGCAGTTTATCCAACTCCCCCTACGAGCAGTACTTC.

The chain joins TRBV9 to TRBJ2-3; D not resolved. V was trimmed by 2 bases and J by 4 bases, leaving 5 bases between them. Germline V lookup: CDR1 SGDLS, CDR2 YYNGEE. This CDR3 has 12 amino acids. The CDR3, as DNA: TGTGCCAGCAGCGTCAGTGCAGATACGCAGTATTTT. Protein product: CASSVSADTQYF.

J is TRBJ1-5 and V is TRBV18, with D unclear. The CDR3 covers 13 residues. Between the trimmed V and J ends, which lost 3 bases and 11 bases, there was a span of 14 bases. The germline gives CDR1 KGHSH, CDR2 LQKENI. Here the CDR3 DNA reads TGTGCCAGCTCACCCCTAATGTGGGAGACCCAGCATTTT. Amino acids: CASSPLMWETQHF.

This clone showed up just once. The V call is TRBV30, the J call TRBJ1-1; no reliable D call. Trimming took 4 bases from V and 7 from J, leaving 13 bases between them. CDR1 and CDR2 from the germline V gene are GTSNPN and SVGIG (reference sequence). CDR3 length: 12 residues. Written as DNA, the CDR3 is TGTGCCTGGACCGACCCGGGGAGTGAAGCTTTCTTT. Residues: CAWTDPGSEAFF. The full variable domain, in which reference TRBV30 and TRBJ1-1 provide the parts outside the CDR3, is SQTIHQWPATLVQPVGSPLSLECTVEGTSNPNLYWYRQAAGRGLQLLFYSVGIGQISSEVPQNLSASRPQDRQFILSSKKLLLSDSGFYLCAWTDPGSEAFFGQGTRLTVV.

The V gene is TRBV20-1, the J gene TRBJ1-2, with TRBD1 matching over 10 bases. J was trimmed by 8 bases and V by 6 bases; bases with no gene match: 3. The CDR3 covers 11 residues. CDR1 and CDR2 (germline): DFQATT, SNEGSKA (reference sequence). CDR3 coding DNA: TGCAGTGCGGGACAGGGGAGAGGCTACACCTTC. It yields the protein CSAGQGRGYTF.

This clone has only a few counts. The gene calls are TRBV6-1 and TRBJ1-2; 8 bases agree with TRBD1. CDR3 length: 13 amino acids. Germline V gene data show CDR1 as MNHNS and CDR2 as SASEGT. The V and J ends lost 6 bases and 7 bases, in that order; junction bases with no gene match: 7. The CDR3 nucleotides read TGTGCCAGCAGGCCGACAGGGGAAGGTGGCTACACCTTC. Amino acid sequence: CASRPTGEGGYTF.

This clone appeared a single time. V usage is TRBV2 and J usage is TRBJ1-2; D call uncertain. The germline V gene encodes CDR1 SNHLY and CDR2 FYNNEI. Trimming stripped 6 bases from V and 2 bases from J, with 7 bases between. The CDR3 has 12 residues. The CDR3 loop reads CASRESNYGYTF. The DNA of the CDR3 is TGTGCCAGCAGGGAGTCAAACTATGGCTACACCTTC.

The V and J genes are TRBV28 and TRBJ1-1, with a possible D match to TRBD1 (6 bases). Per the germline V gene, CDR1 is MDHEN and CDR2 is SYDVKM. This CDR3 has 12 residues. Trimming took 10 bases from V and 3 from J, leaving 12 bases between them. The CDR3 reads CATRGADTEAFF. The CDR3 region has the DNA TGTGCCACCCGGGGGGCCGACACTGAAGCTTTCTTT.

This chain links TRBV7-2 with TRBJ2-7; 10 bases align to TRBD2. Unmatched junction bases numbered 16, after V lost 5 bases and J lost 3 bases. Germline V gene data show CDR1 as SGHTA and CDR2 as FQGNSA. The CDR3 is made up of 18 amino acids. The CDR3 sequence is CASSHLLPSSGSVYEQYF. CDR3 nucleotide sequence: TGTGCCAGCAGCCATCTACTCCCGTCTAGCGGGAGTGTCTACGAGCAGTACTTC. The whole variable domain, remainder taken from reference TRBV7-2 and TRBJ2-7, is GAGVSQSPSNKVTEKGKDVELRCDPISGHTALYWYRQSLGQGLEFLIYFQGNSAPDKSGLPSDRFSAERTGGSVSTLTIQRTQQEDSAVYLCASSHLLPSSGSVYEQYFGPGTRLTVT.

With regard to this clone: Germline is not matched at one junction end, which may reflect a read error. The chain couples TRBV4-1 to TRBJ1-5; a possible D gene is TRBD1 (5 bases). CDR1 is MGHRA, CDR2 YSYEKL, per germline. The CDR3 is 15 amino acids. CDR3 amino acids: CASSEDGHSNQPQHF. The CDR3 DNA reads TGCGCCAGCAGCGAAGACGGACATAGCAATCAGCCCCAGCATTTT.

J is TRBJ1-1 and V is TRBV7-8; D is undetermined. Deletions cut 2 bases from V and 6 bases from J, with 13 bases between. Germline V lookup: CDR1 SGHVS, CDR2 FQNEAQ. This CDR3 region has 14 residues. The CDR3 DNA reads TGTGCCAGCAGCTTAACGGGGTCTGGGTCTGAAGCTTTCTTT. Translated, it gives CASSLTGSGSEAFF.

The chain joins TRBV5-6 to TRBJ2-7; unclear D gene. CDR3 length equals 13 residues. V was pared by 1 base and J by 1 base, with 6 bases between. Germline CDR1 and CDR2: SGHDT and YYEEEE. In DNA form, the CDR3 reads TGTGCCAGCAGCTTGTCCAGTTCCTACGAGCAGTACTTC. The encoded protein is CASSLSSSYEQYF.

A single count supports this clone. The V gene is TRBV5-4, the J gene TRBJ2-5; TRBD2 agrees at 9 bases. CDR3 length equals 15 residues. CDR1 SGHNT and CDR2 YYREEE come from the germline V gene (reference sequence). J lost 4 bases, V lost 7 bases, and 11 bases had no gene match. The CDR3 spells CASAPGRGGGETQYF. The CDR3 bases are TGTGCCAGCGCCCCGGGGCGGGGGGGCGGAGAGACCCAGTACTTC.

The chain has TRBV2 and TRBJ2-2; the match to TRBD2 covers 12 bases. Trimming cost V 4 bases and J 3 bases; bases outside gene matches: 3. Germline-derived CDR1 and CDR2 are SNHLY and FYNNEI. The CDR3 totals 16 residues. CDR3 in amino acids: CASSGLAGAYTGELFF. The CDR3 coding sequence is TGTGCCAGCAGTGGACTAGCGGGGGCCTACACCGGGGAGCTGTTTTTT.

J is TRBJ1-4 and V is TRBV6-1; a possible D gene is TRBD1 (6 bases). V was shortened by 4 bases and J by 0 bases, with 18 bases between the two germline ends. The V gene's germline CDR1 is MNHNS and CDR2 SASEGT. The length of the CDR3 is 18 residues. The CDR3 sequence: CASSALLGAGATNEKLFF. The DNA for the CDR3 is TGTGCCAGCAGTGCCCTTCTGGGGGCCGGGGCAACTAATGAAAAACTGTTTTTT.

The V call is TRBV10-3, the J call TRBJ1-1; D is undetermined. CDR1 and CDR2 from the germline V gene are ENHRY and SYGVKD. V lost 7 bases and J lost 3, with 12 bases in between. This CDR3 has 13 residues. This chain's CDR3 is CAIKRLTDTEAFF. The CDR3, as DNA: TGTGCCATCAAGAGGCTTACGGACACTGAAGCTTTCTTT.

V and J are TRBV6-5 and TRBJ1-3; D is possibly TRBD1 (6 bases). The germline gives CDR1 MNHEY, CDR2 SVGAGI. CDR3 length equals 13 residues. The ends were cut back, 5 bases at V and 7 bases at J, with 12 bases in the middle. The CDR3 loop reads CASSHRGRNTIYF. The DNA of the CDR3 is TGTGCCAGCAGTCACCGGGGGCGTAACACCATATATTTT.

The CDR3 DNA is TGTGCCAGCAGTCATAAACAGGGGGGTGGCTACACCTTC. Encoded protein: CASSHKQGGGYTF. The chain carries TRBV2 and TRBJ1-2, with 8 bases identical to TRBD1. Germline assignment: CDR1 SNHLY and CDR2 FYNNEI. Trimming took 5 bases from V and 7 from J; bases not matched to a gene: 6. The CDR3 totals 13 residues. Looking up the rest from reference TRBV2 and TRBJ1-2 gives the full variable domain: EPEVTQTPSHQVTQMGQEVILRCVPISNHLYFYWYRQILGQKVEFLVSFYNNEISEKSEIFDDQFSVERPDGSNFTLKIRSTKLEDSAMYFCASSHKQGGGYTFGSGTRLTVV.

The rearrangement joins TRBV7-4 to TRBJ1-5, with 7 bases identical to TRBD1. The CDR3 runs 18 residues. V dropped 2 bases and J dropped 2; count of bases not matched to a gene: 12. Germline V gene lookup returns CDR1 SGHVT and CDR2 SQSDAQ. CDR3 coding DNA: TGTGCCAGCAGCTTACGAGGGGGCACGTTCGGGGGCAATCAGCCCCAGCATTTT. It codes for CASSLRGGTFGGNQPQHF. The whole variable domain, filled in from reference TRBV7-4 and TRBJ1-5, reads GAGVSQSPRYKVAKRGRDVALRCDSISGHVTLYWYRQTLGQGSEVLTYSQSDAQRDKSGRPSGRFSAERPERSVSTLKIQRTEQGDSAVYLCASSLRGGTFGGNQPQHFGDGTRLSIL.

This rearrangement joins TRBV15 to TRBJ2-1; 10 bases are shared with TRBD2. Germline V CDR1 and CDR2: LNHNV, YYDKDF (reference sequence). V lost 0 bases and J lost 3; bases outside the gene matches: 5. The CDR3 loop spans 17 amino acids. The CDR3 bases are TGTGCCACCAGCAGAGATCTAGCGGGAGTGGTCTACAATGAGCAGTTCTTC. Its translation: CATSRDLAGVVYNEQFF.

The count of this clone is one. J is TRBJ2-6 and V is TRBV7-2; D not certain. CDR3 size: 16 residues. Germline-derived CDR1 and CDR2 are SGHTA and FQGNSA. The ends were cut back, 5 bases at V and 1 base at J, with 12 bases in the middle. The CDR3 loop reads CASSPQAQSGANVLTF. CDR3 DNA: TGTGCCAGCAGCCCGCAGGCACAGTCTGGGGCCAACGTCCTGACTTTC.

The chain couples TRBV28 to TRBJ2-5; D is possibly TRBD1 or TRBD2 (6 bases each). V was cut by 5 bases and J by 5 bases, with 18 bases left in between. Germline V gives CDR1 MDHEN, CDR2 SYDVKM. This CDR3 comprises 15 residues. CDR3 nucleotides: TGTGCCAGCAGTGAGGGACATCCAGGAGGGGAGACCCAGTACTTC. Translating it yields CASSEGHPGGETQYF.

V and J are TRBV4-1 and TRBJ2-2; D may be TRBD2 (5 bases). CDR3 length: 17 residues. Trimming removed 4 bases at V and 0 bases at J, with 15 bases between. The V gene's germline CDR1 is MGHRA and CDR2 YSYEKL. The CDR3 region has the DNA TGCGCCAGCAGCCCCCGGGGTTTGGGAGCGAACACCGGGGAGCTGTTTTTT. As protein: CASSPRGLGANTGELFF.